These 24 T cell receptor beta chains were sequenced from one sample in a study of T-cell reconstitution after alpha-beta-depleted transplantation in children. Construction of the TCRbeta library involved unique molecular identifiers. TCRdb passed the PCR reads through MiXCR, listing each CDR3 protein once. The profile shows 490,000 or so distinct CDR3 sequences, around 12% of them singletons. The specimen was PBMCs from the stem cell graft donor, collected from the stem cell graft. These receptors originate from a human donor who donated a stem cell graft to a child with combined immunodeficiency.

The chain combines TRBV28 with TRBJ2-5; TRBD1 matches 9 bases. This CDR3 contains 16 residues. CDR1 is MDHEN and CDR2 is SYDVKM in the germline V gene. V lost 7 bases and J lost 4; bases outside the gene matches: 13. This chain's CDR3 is CASNLYFGTGLETQYF. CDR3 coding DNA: TGTGCCAGCAATCTCTACTTCGGGACAGGGTTAGAGACCCAGTACTTC. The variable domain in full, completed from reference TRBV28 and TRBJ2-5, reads DVKVTQSSRYLVKRTGEKVFLECVQDMDHENMFWYRQDPGLGLRLIYFSYDVKMKEKGDIPEGYSVSREKKERFSLILESASTNQTSMYLCASNLYFGTGLETQYFGPGTRLLVL.

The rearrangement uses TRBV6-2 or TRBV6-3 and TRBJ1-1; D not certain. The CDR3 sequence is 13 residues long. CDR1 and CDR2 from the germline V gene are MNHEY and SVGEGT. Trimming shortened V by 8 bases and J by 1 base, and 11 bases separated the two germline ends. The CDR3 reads CASEALPNTEAFF. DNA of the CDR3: TGTGCCAGCGAGGCCTTACCGAACACTGAAGCTTTCTTT.

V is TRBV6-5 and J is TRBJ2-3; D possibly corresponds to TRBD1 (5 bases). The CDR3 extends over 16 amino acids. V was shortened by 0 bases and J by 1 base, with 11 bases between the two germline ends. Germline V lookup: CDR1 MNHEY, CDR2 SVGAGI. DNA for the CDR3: TGTGCCAGCAGTTACTCTCAGGGTTTGGGCACAGATACGCAGTATTTT. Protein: CASSYSQGLGTDTQYF.

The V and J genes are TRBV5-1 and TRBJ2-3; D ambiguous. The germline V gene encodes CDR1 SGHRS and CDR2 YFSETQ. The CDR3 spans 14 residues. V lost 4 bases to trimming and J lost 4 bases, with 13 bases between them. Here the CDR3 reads CASSPPWAADTQYF. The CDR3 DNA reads TGCGCCAGCAGCCCGCCCTGGGCTGCAGATACGCAGTATTTT.

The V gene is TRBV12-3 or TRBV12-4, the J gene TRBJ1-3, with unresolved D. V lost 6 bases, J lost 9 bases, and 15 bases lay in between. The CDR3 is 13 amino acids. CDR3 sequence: CASSLRTASTIYF. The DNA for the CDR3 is TGTGCCAGCAGCCTCAGGACGGCCAGCACCATATATTTT.

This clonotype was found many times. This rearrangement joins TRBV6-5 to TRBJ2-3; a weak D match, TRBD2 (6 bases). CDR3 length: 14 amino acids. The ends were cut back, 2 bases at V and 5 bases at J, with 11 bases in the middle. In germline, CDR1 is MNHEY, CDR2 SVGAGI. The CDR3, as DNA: TGTGCCAGCAGTTACGGGGGGATGGGAGATACGCAGTATTTT. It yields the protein CASSYGGMGDTQYF.

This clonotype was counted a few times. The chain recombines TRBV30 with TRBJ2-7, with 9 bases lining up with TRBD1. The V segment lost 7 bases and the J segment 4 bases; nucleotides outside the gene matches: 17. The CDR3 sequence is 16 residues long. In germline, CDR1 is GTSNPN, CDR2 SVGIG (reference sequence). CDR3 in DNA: TGTGCCTACCGGGACAGGGAGTCAAGATACGGATACGAGCAGTACTTC. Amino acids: CAYRDRESRYGYEQYF.

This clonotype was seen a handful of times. In DNA, the CDR3 is TGTGCCAGCAGCCGGACAGGGGGAAGAGATTGGGGCTACACCTTC. Residues: CASSRTGGRDWGYTF. V gene TRBV4-2 combines with J gene TRBJ1-2; 10 bases line up with TRBD1. The germline V gene has CDR1 LGHNA and CDR2 YNFKEQ. V dropped 4 bases and J dropped 8; count of bases not matched to a gene: 10. The CDR3 extends over 15 amino acids.

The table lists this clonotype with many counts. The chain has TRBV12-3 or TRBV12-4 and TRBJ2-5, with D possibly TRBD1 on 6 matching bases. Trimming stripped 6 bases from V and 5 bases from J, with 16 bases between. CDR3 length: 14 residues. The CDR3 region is CASSPTGIEETQYF. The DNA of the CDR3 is TGTGCCAGCAGCCCCACAGGGATAGAGGAGACCCAGTACTTC.

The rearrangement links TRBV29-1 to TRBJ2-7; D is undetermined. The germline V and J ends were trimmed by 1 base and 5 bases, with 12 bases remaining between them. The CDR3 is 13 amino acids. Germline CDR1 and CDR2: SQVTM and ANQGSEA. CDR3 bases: TGCAGCGTTGAAGGGGAAACCGGAGACGAGCAGTACTTC. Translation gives CSVEGETGDEQYF.

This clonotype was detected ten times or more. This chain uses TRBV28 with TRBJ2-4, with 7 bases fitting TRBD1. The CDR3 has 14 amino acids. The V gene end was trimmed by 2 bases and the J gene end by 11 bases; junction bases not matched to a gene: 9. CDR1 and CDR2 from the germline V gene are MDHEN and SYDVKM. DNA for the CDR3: TGTGCCAGCAGTTTAGGGACAGACAGTTCATTTCAGTACTTC. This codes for CASSLGTDSSFQYF.

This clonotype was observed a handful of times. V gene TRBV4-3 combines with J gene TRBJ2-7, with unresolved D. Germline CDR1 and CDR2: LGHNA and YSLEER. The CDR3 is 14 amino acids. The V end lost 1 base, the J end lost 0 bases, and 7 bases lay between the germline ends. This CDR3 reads CASSQAPLSYEQYF. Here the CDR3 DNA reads TGCGCCAGCAGCCAAGCTCCACTCTCCTACGAGCAGTACTTC.

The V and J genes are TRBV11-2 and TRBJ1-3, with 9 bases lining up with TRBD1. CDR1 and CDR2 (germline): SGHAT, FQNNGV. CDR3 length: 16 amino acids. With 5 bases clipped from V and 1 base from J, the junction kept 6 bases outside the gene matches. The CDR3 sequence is CASSIDRGESGNTIYF. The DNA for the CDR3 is TGTGCCAGCAGCATCGACAGGGGGGAGTCTGGAAACACCATATATTTT.

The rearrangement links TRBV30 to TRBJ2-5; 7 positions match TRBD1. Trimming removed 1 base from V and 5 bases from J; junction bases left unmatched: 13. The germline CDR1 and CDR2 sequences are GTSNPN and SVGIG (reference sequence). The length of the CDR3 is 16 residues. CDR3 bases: TGTGCCTGGAGTGCGGAAGAGACAGGGAACGCTGAGACCCAGTACTTC. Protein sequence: CAWSAEETGNAETQYF. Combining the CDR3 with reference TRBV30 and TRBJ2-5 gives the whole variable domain SQTIHQWPATLVQPVGSPLSLECTVEGTSNPNLYWYRQAAGRGLQLLFYSVGIGQISSEVPQNLSASRPQDRQFILSSKKLLLSDSGFYLCAWSAEETGNAETQYFGPGTRLLVL.

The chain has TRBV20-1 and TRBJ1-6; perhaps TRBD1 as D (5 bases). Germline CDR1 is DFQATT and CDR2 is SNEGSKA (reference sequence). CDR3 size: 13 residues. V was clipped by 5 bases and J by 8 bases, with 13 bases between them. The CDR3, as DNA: TGCAGTGCTGGGACGATGGGATATTCACCCCTCCACTTT. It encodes CSAGTMGYSPLHF.

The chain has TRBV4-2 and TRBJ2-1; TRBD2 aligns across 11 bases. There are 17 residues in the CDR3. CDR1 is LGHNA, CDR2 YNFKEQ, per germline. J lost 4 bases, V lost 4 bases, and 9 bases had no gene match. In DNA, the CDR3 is TGTGCCAGCAGCCGGCAACTAGCGGGAGAGGGGTACAATGAGCAGTTCTTC. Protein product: CASSRQLAGEGYNEQFF.

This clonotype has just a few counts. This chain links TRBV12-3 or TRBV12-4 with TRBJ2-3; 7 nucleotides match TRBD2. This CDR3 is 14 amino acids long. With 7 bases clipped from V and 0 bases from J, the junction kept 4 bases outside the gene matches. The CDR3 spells CASKPGLSTDTQYF. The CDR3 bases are TGTGCCAGCAAACCGGGACTAAGCACAGATACGCAGTATTTT.

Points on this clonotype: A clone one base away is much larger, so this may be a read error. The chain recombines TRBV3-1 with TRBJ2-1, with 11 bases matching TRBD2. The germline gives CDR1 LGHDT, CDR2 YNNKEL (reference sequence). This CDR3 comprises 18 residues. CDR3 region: CTSSWGGLAGGLINEQFF. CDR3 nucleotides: TGTACCAGCAGTTGGGGCGGGCTAGCGGGAGGTTTGATCAATGAGCAGTTCTTC.

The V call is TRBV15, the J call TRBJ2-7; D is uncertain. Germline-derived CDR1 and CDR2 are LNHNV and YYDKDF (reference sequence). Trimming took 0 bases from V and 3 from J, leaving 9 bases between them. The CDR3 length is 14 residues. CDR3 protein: CATSRDNYGYEQYF. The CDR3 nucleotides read TGTGCCACCAGCAGAGATAATTACGGCTACGAGCAGTACTTC.

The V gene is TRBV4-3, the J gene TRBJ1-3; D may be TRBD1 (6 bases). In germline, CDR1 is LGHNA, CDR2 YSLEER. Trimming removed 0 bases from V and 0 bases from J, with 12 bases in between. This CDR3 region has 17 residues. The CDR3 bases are TGCGCCAGCAGCCAAGATCCAGGGGTTGCCTCTGGAAACACCATATATTTT. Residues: CASSQDPGVASGNTIYF.

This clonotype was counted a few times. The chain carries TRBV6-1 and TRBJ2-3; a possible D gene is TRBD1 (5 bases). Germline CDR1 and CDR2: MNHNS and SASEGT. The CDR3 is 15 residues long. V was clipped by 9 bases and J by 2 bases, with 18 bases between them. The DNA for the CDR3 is TGTGCCAGTAAACAGGAATTTCTTTCCACAGATACGCAGTATTTT. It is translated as CASKQEFLSTDTQYF.

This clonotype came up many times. This CDR3 is CASSPPLGTGSYEQYF. The CDR3 coding sequence is TGTGCCAGCAGCCCACCTCTAGGGACAGGATCCTACGAGCAGTACTTC. This sequence joins TRBV9 and TRBJ2-7; 8 positions agree with TRBD1. This CDR3 comprises 16 residues. J gave up 1 base and V 4 bases, and 10 bases lay outside the gene matches. Germline values: CDR1 SGDLS, CDR2 YYNGEE.

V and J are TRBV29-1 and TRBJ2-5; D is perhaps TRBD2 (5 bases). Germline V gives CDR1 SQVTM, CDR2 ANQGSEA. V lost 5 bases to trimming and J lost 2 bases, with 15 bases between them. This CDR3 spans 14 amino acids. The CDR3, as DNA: TGCAGCGTTCCATCCGGGGTTTTTCAAGAGACCCAGTACTTC. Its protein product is CSVPSGVFQETQYF.

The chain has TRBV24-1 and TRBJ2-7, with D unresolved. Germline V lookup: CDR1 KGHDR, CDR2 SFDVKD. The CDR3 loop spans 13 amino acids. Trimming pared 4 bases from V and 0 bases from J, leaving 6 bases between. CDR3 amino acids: CATSEFDSYEQYF. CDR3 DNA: TGTGCCACCAGTGAATTCGACTCCTACGAGCAGTACTTC.